The 13 T cell receptor beta chains below come from one sample, sequenced in a study of blood T cell repertoires in COVID-19. Measured with immunoSEQ multiplex PCR; TCRdb has only the in-frame clones, and not every one. This sample carries roughly 500,000 clones, roughly nine tenths of them seen once, and the ten largest clones take roughly 0.92%. Sequences were obtained from peripheral blood. Receptors were obtained from a man aged 18 to 29 with COVID-19, enrolled during active disease.

The rearrangement joins TRBV6-5 to TRBJ2-1; 7 bases fit TRBD1. Germline lookup yields CDR1 MNHEY and CDR2 SVGAGI. Trimming removed 6 bases from V and 2 bases from J; junction bases left unmatched: 4. This CDR3 has 14 residues. In DNA, the CDR3 is TGTGCCAGCAGCGACAGGGAACCCTACAATGAGCAGTTCTTC. Its translation is CASSDREPYNEQFF.

The gene calls are TRBV13 and TRBJ2-1, with a weak D call TRBD2 (7 bases). This CDR3 is 15 amino acids long. The germline CDR1 and CDR2 sequences are PRHDT and FYEKMQ (reference sequence). Trimming left V 0 bases short and J 9 bases short, with 15 bases between. The chain's CDR3 is CASSLGPGGGSEQFF. The CDR3 DNA reads as TGTGCCAGCAGCTTAGGCCCTGGCGGGGGCAGTGAGCAGTTCTTC.

A single count supports this clone. This chain joins TRBV10-1 and TRBJ2-3; 10 bases line up with TRBD2. Trimming took 3 bases from V and 3 from J; bases not matched to a gene: 0. Per the germline V gene, CDR1 is WNHNN and CDR2 is SYGVQD (reference sequence). The CDR3 is 14 residues long. The CDR3 is CASSELAGTDTQYF. The CDR3 nucleotides read TGCGCCAGCAGTGAACTAGCGGGAACAGATACGCAGTATTTT.

The chain uses TRBV14 and TRBJ2-7, with D maybe TRBD2 (5 bases). V was pared by 1 base and J by 6 bases, with 16 bases between. CDR1 and CDR2 from the germline V gene are SGHDN and FVKESK. The CDR3 has 15 residues. CDR3 nucleotides: TGTGCCAGCAGCCAAGCCTATCCCCGGGAAGGCGAGCAGTACTTC. Protein product: CASSQAYPREGEQYF.

This rearrangement joins TRBV6-5 to TRBJ1-6; D not resolved. Germline V gene data show CDR1 as MNHEY and CDR2 as SVGAGI. V was pared by 7 bases and J by 4 bases, with 8 bases between. CDR3 size: 13 residues. As DNA, the CDR3 is TGTGCCAGCACCCGGGAGTATAATTCACCCCTCCACTTT. Encoded protein: CASTREYNSPLHF.

The rearrangement joins TRBV3-1 (or the pseudogene TRBV3-2) to TRBJ1-2; 8 bases fit TRBD1. The germline gives CDR1 LGHDT, CDR2 YNNKEL (reference sequence). This CDR3 region has 17 residues. The ends lost 0 bases at V and 4 bases at J; junction bases unmatched: 10. For the CDR3, the DNA is TGTGCCAGCAGCCAAGATCGGTCCGGGACAGGACGCTATGGCTACACCTTC. This encodes CASSQDRSGTGRYGYTF.

This chain uses TRBV18 with TRBJ1-2; a weak D match, TRBD1 (6 bases). Germline V gene lookup returns CDR1 KGHSH and CDR2 LQKENI. The ends were cut back, 2 bases at V and 8 bases at J, with 12 bases in the middle. This CDR3 contains 13 residues. CDR3 loop: CASSPGGASGYTF. CDR3 bases: TGTGCCAGCTCACCAGGGGGGGCGTCCGGCTACACCTTC.

CDR3 amino acids: CATKDSPNTEAFF. CDR3 nucleotide sequence: TGTGCCACAAAGGACAGTCCGAACACTGAAGCTTTCTTT. This sequence joins TRBV24-1 and TRBJ1-1; perhaps TRBD1 as D (6 bases). Germline CDR1 KGHDR, CDR2 SFDVKD. The CDR3 is made up of 13 amino acids. The germline V and J ends were trimmed by 10 bases and 1 base, with 12 bases remaining between them.

The chain combines TRBV10-3 with TRBJ1-1; 8 bases align to TRBD1. V dropped 2 bases and J dropped 7; count of bases not matched to a gene: 9. CDR1 is ENHRY, CDR2 SYGVKD, per germline. The CDR3 extends over 15 amino acids. The CDR3 protein is CAISEAWTGLIEAFF. The CDR3 region has the DNA TGTGCCATCAGTGAGGCGTGGACAGGGTTAATTGAAGCTTTCTTT.

The chain carries TRBV3-1 (or the pseudogene TRBV3-2) and TRBJ2-7; D call uncertain. In germline, CDR1 is LGHDT, CDR2 YNNKEL (reference sequence). CDR3 size: 13 residues. V dropped 4 bases and J dropped 10 bases, with 17 bases sitting between them. The CDR3 DNA reads TGTGCCAGCAGCCGCGTTCTCGCGGCCAAACAGTACTTC. Protein product: CASSRVLAAKQYF.

This clone was recorded once. This chain's CDR3 is CASRLAGWDTQYF. CDR3 nucleotides: TGTGCCAGCAGGTTAGCGGGCTGGGATACGCAGTATTTT. The genes are TRBV5-4 and TRBJ2-3, with 7 nucleotides matching TRBD2. The CDR3 is made up of 13 amino acids. CDR1 and CDR2 from the germline V gene are SGHNT and YYREEE (reference sequence). Trimming at V came to 5 bases and at J to 6 bases, leaving 6 bases not matched to a gene.

On this clone: Other nucleotide sequences in the sample specify the same CDR3. The chain recombines TRBV7-3 with TRBJ1-1; tentatively, D is TRBD1 (5 bases). Trimming shortened V by 2 bases and J by 2 bases, and 6 bases separated the two germline ends. The CDR3 has 13 amino acids. Per germline, CDR1 SGHTA and CDR2 FQGTGA. CDR3 protein: CASSLQGNTEAFF. The CDR3 DNA reads as TGTGCCAGCAGCTTACAGGGAAACACTGAAGCTTTCTTT.

This clone has more than one count but fewer than ten. The V call is TRBV12-3 or TRBV12-4, the J call TRBJ1-5, with D possibly being TRBD1 (5 bases). Trimming took off 7 bases at V and 6 bases at J, with 10 bases between the two ends. The CDR3 is 12 amino acids. The CDR3: CASTLGVQPQHF. The DNA of the CDR3 is TGTGCCAGCACCCTAGGGGTTCAGCCCCAGCATTTT.